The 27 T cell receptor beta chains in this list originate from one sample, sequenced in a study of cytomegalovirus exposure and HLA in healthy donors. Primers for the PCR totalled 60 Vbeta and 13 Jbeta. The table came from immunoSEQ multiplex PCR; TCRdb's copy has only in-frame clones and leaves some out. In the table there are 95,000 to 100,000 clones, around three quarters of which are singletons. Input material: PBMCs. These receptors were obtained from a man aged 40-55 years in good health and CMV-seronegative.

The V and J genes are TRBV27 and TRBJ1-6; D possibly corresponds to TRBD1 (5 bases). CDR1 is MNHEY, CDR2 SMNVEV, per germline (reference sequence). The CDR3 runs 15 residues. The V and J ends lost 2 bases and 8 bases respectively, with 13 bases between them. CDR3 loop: CASSLRAGLDSPLHF. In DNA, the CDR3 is TGTGCCAGCAGTTTAAGGGCAGGGTTGGATTCACCCCTCCACTTT.

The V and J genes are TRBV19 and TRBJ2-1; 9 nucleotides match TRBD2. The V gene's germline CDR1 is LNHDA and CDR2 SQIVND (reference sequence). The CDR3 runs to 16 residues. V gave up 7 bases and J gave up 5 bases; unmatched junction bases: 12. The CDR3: CASTSRGTSRDNEQFF. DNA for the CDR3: TGTGCCAGTACCTCCCGGGGGACTAGCAGGGACAATGAGCAGTTCTTC.

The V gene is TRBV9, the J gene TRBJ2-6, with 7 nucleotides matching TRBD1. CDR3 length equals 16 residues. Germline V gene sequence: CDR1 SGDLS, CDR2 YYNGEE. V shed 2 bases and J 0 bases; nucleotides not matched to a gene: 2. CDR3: CASSVSGGSGANVLTF. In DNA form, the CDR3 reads TGTGCCAGCAGCGTCTCAGGGGGCTCTGGGGCCAACGTCCTGACTTTC. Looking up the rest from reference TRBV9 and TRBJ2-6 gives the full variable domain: DSGVTQTPKHLITATGQRVTLRCSPRSGDLSVYWYQQSLDQGLQFLIQYYNGEERAKGNILERFSAQQFPDLHSELNLSSLELGDSALYFCASSVSGGSGANVLTFGAGSRLTVL.

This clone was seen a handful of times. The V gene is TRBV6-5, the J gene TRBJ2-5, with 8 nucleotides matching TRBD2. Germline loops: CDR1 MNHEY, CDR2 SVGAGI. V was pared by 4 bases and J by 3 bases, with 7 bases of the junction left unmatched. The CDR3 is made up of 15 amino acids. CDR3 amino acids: CASSSSGAGEETQYF. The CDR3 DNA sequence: TGTGCCAGCAGTTCCTCCGGAGCGGGGGAAGAGACCCAGTACTTC.

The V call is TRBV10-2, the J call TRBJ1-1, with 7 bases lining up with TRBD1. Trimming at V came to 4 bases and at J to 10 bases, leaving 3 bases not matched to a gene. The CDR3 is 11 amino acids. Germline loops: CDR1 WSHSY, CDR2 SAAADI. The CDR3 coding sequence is TGCGCCAGCAGTGGCTGGACAGGAGCTTTCTTT. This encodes CASSGWTGAFF.

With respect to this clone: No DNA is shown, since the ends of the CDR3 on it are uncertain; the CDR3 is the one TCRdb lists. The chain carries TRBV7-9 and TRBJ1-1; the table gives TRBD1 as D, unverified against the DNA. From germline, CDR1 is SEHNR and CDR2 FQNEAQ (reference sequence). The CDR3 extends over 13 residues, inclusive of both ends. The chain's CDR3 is CASSFGQGWEAFF.

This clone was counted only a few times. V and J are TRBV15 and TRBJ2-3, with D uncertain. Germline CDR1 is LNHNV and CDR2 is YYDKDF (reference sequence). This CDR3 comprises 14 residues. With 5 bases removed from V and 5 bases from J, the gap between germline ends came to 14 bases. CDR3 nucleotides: TGTGCCACCAGCGGGTTTTTCACGGGAGATACGCAGTATTTT. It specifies CATSGFFTGDTQYF.

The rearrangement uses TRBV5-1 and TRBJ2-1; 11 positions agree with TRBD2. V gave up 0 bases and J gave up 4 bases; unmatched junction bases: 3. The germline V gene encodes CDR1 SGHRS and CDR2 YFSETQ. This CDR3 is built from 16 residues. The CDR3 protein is CASSLEGLAGYNEQFF. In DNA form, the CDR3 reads TGCGCCAGCAGCTTGGAAGGACTAGCGGGTTACAATGAGCAGTTCTTC.

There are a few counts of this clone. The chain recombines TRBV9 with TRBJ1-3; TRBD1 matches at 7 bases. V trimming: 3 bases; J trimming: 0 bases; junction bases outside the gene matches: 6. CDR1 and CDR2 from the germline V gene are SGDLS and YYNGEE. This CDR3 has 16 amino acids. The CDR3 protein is CASSGGTVSSGNTIYF. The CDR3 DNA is TGTGCCAGCAGCGGAGGGACAGTCTCCTCTGGAAACACCATATATTTT.

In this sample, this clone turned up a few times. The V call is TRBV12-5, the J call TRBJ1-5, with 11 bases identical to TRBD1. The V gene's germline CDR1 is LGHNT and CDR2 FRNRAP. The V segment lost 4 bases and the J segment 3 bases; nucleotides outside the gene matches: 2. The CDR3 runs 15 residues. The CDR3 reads CASGSGQGDNQPQHF. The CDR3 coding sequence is TGTGCTAGTGGTTCGGGACAGGGGGACAATCAGCCCCAGCATTTT. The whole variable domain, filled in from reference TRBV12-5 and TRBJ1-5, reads DARVTQTPRHKVTEMGQEVTMRCQPILGHNTVFWYRQTMMQGLELLAYFRNRAPLDDSGMPKDRFSAEMPDATLATLKIQPSEPRDSAVYFCASGSGQGDNQPQHFGDGTRLSIL.

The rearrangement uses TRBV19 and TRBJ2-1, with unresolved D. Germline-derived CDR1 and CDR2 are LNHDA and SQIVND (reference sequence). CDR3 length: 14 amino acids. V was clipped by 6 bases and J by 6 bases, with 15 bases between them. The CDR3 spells CASRLLTASNEQFF. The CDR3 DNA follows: TGTGCCAGTAGACTTCTCACAGCTTCCAATGAGCAGTTCTTC.

CDR3 residues: CASSPTFGQGDEKLFF. CDR3 coding DNA: TGTGCCAGCAGCCCCACTTTCGGACAGGGGGATGAAAAACTGTTTTTT. This sequence joins TRBV4-2 and TRBJ1-4; the match to TRBD1 covers 10 bases. Germline assignment: CDR1 LGHNA and CDR2 YNFKEQ. This CDR3 is 16 amino acids long. After removal of 4 bases from V and 6 bases from J, the junction contained 8 bases not matched to a gene.

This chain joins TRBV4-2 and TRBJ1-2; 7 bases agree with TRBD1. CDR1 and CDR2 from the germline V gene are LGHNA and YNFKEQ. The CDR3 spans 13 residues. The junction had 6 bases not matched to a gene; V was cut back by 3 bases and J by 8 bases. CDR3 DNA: TGTGCCAGCAGCCAGACAGGGCCGTACGGCTACACCTTC. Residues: CASSQTGPYGYTF.

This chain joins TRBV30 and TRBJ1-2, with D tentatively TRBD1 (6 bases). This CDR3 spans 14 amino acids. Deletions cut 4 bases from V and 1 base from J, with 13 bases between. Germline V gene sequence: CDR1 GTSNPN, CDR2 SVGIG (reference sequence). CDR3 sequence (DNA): TGTGCCTGGATTATATCGGACAGTAACTATGGCTACACCTTC. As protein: CAWIISDSNYGYTF.

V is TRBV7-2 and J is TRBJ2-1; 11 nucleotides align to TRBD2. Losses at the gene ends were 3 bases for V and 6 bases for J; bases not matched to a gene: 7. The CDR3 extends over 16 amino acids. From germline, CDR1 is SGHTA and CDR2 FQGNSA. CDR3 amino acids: CASSFQTSGALNEQFF. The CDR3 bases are TGTGCCAGCAGCTTCCAGACTAGCGGGGCCCTCAATGAGCAGTTCTTC. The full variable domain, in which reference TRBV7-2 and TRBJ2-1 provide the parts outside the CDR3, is GAGVSQSPSNKVTEKGKDVELRCDPISGHTALYWYRQSLGQGLEFLIYFQGNSAPDKSGLPSDRFSAERTGGSVSTLTIQRTQQEDSAVYLCASSFQTSGALNEQFFGPGTRLTVL.

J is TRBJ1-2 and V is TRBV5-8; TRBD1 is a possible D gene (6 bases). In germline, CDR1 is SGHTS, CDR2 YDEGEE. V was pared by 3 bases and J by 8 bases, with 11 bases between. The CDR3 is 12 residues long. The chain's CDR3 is CASSSTGYGYTF. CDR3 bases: TGTGCCAGCAGCTCTACAGGGTACGGCTACACCTTC.

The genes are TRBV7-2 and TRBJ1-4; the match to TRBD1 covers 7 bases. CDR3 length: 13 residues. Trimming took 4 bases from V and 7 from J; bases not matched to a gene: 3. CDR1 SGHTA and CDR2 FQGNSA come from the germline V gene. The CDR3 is CASSYGQVEKLFF. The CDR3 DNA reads TGTGCCAGCAGCTATGGACAGGTTGAAAAACTGTTTTTT. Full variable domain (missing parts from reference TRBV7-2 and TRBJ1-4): GAGVSQSPSNKVTEKGKDVELRCDPISGHTALYWYRQSLGQGLEFLIYFQGNSAPDKSGLPSDRFSAERTGGSVSTLTIQRTQQEDSAVYLCASSYGQVEKLFFGSGTQLSVL.

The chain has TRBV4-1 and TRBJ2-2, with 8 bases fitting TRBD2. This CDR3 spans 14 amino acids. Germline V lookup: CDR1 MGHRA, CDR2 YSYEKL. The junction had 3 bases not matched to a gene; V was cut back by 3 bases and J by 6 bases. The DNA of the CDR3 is TGCGCCAGCAGCCACCGGGGGGGCGCCGGGGAGCTGTTTTTT. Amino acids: CASSHRGGAGELFF.

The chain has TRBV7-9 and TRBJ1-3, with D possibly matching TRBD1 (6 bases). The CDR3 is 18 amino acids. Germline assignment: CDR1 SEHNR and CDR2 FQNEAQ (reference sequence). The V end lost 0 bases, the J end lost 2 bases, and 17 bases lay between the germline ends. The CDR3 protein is CASSLATSQGLAGNTIYF. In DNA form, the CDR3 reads TGTGCCAGCAGCTTAGCGACGTCTCAGGGGCTGGCTGGAAACACCATATATTTT.

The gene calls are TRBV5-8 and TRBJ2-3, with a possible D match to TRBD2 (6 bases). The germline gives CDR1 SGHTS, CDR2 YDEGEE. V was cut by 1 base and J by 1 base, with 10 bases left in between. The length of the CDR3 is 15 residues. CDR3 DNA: TGTGCCAGCAGCTTGTCGGGACTGGGCACAGATACGCAGTATTTT. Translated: CASSLSGLGTDTQYF.

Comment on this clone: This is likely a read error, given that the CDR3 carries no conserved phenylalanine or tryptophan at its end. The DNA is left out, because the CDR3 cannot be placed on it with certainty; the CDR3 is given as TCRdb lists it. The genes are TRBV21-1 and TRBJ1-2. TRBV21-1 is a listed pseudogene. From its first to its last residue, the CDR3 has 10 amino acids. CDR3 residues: CASTPPNRRT.

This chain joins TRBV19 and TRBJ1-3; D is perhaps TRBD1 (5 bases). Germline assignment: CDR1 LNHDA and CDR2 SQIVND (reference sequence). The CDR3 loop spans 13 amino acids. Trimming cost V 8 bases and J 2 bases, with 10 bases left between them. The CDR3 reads CASHPRAGNTIYF. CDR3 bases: TGTGCCAGTCACCCCAGGGCTGGAAACACCATATATTTT.

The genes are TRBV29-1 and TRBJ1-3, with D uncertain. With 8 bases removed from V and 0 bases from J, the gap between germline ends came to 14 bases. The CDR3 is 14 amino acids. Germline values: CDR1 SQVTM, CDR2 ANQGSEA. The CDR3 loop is CSIGSMNSGNTIYF. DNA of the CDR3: TGCAGCATTGGTAGTATGAACTCTGGAAACACCATATATTTT.

The CDR3 loop reads CASGRQTNEKLFF. The CDR3 DNA follows: TGTGCCAGTGGCAGACAGACTAATGAAAAACTGTTTTTT. V and J are TRBV19 and TRBJ1-4, with TRBD1 as a possible D gene (5 bases). V lost 8 bases and J 2 bases, leaving 9 bases between the germline ends. CDR3 length: 13 residues. Per the germline V gene, CDR1 is LNHDA and CDR2 is SQIVND (reference sequence). Full variable domain (remainder filled in from reference TRBV19 and TRBJ1-4): DGGITQSPKYLFRKEGQNVTLSCEQNLNHDAMYWYRQDPGQGLRLIYYSQIVNDFQKGDIAEGYSVSREKKESFPLTVTSAQKNPTAFYLCASGRQTNEKLFFGSGTQLSVL.

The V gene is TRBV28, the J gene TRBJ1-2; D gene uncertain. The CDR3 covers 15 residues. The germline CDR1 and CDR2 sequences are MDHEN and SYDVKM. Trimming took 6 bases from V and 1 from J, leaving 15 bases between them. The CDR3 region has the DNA TGTGCCAGCAGGGAAACGGGTGGAGGTAACTATGGCTACACCTTC. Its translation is CASRETGGGNYGYTF.

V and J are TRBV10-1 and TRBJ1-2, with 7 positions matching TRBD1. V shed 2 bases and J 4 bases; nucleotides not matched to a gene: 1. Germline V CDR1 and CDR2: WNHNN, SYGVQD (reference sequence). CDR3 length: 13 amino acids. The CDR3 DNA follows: TGCGCCAGCAGTGAGGGGACAGCCTATGGCTACACCTTC. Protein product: CASSEGTAYGYTF.

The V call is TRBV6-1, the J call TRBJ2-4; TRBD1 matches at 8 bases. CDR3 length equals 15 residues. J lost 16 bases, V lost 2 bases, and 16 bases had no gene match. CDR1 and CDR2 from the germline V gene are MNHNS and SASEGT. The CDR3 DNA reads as TGTGCCAGCAGTGAAACCCCAGGGGGCGCTTCACCTACCTACTTC. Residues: CASSETPGGASPTYF.